The entry below gives a single T cell receptor (beta chain) sequence along with its context. Its cognate antigen is unknown. Researchers ran the PCR with 60 Vbeta and 13 Jbeta primers. The data were produced by immunoSEQ multiplex PCR, yet TCRdb's version contains in-frame clones alone and is incomplete. The data contain a few hundred thousand clones, 65% to 90% of them singletons. After removal of 1 base from V and 2 bases from J, the junction contained 10 bases not matched to a gene. The length of the CDR3 is 18 residues. CDR1 and CDR2 (germline): SSHAT, FNYEAQ (reference sequence). The data are from a study of cytomegalovirus exposure and HLA in healthy donors. Whole-study results and caveats: Cytomegalovirus association was assigned to approximately 180 TCR beta chains. As a later analysis revealed, the rate of TCR association differed by HLA locus, with DRB1 most and HLA-C fewest. Follow-up analysis later connected one missense variant in DCLRE1C with trimming of TCR beta V- and J-genes. Only CMV serostatus was available as immune exposure information.

This sequence was found in a girl aged 10 to 17 in good health and CMV-seronegative. Sequencing was carried out using PBMCs. The chain carries TRBV7-7 and TRBJ2-4; 8 bases align to TRBD1. CDR3: CASSLGQGRLLTKNIQYF. The CDR3 DNA reads TGTGCCAGCAGCTTAGGACAGGGGAGGCTTTTGACCAAAAACATTCAGTACTTC. Full variable domain (outside the CDR3, taken from reference TRBV7-7 and TRBJ2-4): GAGVSQSPRYKVTKRGQDVTLRCDPISSHATLYWYQQALGQGPEFLTYFNYEAQPDKSGLPSDRFSAERPEGSISTLTIQRTEQRDSAMYRCASSLGQGRLLTKNIQYFGAGTRLSVL.